This TCR beta chain is drawn from a study of CD8 T cells in Susac syndrome. Concerning this clonotype: Its target is not known.

Findings and caveats of the study: The authors found sixteen Susac-specific public clones in total CD8+ repertoires and a few in CD8+ TEMRA repertoires. Clonal expansion of Susac CD8+ cells peaked in TEMRA cells, and it also peaked in active patients.

Random hexamers were used to reverse transcribe the RNA input (0.5 to 1 ug). Multiplex immunoSEQ PCR targeted 54 Vbeta and 13 Jbeta TCR beta segments. Via MiXCR, TCRdb re-called the immunoSEQ multiplex PCR reads, giving one row per CDR3 protein. The sample comprises under 90,000 distinct CDR3 sequences, approximately 95% of which are singletons, and 0.45% to 0.5% rests with the top ten. Patients with Susac syndrome met diagnostic criteria defined recently for definite or probable disease. CDR3 size: 12 residues. Germline V gene sequence: CDR1 LGHNA, CDR2 YSLEER. The V end lost 0 bases, the J end lost 11 bases, and 10 bases lay between the germline ends.

The sequencing input was CD8+ T cells from PBMCs. The clonotype originates from a human donor with Susac syndrome. The chain links TRBV4-3 to TRBJ1-1; D not certain. CDR3: CASSQDMSEAFF. For the CDR3, the DNA is TGCGCCAGCAGCCAAGATATGAGTGAGGCTTTCTTT.